This TCR beta chain was sequenced for a study of OX40 agonist ivuxolimab in advanced cancers. On the study more broadly: Patients took ivuxolimab, an agonistic anti-OX40 (CD134) antibody. Patients treated during dose escalation were battling hepatocellular carcinoma, melanoma, renal cell or head and neck cancer.

The table came from immunoSEQ multiplex PCR; TCRdb's copy has only in-frame clones and leaves some out. The table has tens of thousands of clones, 91% seen once. Germline assignment: CDR1 LNHDA and CDR2 SQIVND (reference sequence). Deletions cut 6 bases from V and 6 bases from J, with 11 bases between. This CDR3 is built from 12 residues. The chain links TRBV19 to TRBJ1-1, with D tentatively TRBD1 (6 bases). The sequence derives from an adult with an advanced solid tumor such as melanoma, head and neck, liver or kidney cancer. Source: CD4+ or CD8+ T cells sorted from blood, taken in a trial of the OX40 agonist ivuxolimab. The CDR3 DNA reads as TGTGCCAGTAGGACCTGGACAGCTGAAGCTTTCTTT. This sequence encodes CASRTWTAEAFF.